One and the same sample provided the 28 T cell receptor beta chains below, sequenced in a study of shared clonotypes between healthy human individuals. Clones were sequenced by immunoSEQ multiplex PCR, and TCRdb holds only the in-frame ones, with some missing. The sample carries roughly 1,000,000 clones, 75% to 85% recorded once. The sequencing input was memory CD4+ T cells from PBMCs. The subset was: CD45RA-negative fraction. These receptors were taken from a man in his late teens or twenties in good health. Some clones in this sample may be carry-over from other donors' samples.

The V call is TRBV27, the J call TRBJ1-2; TRBD1 is a possible D gene (5 bases). V lost 10 bases and J 8 bases, leaving 17 bases between the germline ends. Germline assignment: CDR1 MNHEY and CDR2 SMNVEV (reference sequence). This CDR3 is 12 amino acids long. CDR3 sequence (DNA): TGTGCCACCTTGGAGGGGTTTCAAGGCTACACCTTC. Translating gives CATLEGFQGYTF.

The rearrangement uses TRBV2 and TRBJ2-1; 9 bases match TRBD2. This CDR3 spans 16 amino acids. V trimming: 5 bases; J trimming: 4 bases; junction bases outside the gene matches: 9. The germline V gene has CDR1 SNHLY and CDR2 FYNNEI. CDR3 sequence reads: CASSSPSGNPYNEQFF. CDR3 in DNA: TGTGCCAGCAGTAGTCCTAGCGGGAACCCTTACAATGAGCAGTTCTTC.

The gene calls are TRBV10-2 and TRBJ2-5; D remains ambiguous. Trimming left V 0 bases short and J 6 bases short, with 11 bases between. Per the germline V gene, CDR1 is WSHSY and CDR2 is SAAADI. The CDR3 runs to 14 residues. In DNA, the CDR3 is TGCGCCAGCAGTGAGTCGGCCGGTTCGAAGACCCAGTACTTC. Its translation: CASSESAGSKTQYF.

V is TRBV2 and J is TRBJ1-2; tentative D call: TRBD1 (5 bases). Trimming took 7 bases from V and 4 from J, leaving 16 bases between them. The V gene's germline CDR1 is SNHLY and CDR2 FYNNEI. The CDR3 covers 14 residues. CDR3 coding DNA: TGTGCCAGCACCCTTGGGGCACTCAGCTATGGCTACACCTTC. Translation: CASTLGALSYGYTF.

The gene calls are TRBV10-3 and TRBJ2-7; 10 bases line up with TRBD2. Germline V gene lookup returns CDR1 ENHRY and CDR2 SYGVKD. Germline trimming cut 10 bases from V and 3 bases from J; bases unmatched to any gene: 12. The CDR3 is 15 amino acids. The CDR3 sequence: CATLAGGHVGYEQYF. CDR3 nucleotides: TGTGCCACCTTAGCGGGAGGCCATGTTGGCTACGAGCAGTACTTC.

The chain combines TRBV28 with TRBJ2-7, with 9 bases identical to TRBD1. Germline V gives CDR1 MDHEN, CDR2 SYDVKM. J lost 2 bases, V lost 6 bases, and 14 bases had no gene match. This CDR3 is built from 17 residues. CDR3 sequence (DNA): TGTGCCAGCAGCCGGACGCTTTCCGGGACAGGGCCCTACGAGCAGTACTTC. Residues: CASSRTLSGTGPYEQYF.

The gene calls are TRBV28 and TRBJ2-6; D might be TRBD1 or TRBD2, each matching 5 bases. Between the trimmed V and J ends, which lost 4 bases and 2 bases, there was a span of 12 bases. Per germline, CDR1 MDHEN and CDR2 SYDVKM. This CDR3 has 16 amino acids. The CDR3 here is CASSSDWGPGANVLTF. The DNA of the CDR3 is TGTGCCAGCAGTTCAGATTGGGGACCTGGGGCCAACGTCCTGACTTTC.

V is TRBV10-1 and J is TRBJ1-5, with a possible D match to TRBD1 (6 bases). V was cut by 5 bases and J by 0 bases, with 29 bases left in between. The CDR3 consists of 21 residues. The germline V gene has CDR1 WNHNN and CDR2 SYGVQD (reference sequence). The CDR3 is CASSTSNLGGPRRFSNQPQHF. The CDR3, as DNA: TGCGCCAGCAGTACCTCCAACCTCGGGGGCCCCCGAAGATTTAGCAATCAGCCCCAGCATTTT.

V gene TRBV6-1 combines with J gene TRBJ1-3; D is ambiguous. This CDR3 region has 14 residues. Germline V gene data show CDR1 as MNHNS and CDR2 as SASEGT. The ends were cut back, 2 bases at V and 0 bases at J, with 5 bases in the middle. CDR3 sequence reads: CASSEWSSGNTIYF. CDR3 in DNA: TGTGCCAGCAGTGAATGGTCCTCTGGAAACACCATATATTTT.

The rearrangement joins TRBV5-1 to TRBJ1-2; D unresolved. CDR3 length: 13 residues. Germline values: CDR1 SGHRS, CDR2 YFSETQ. Trimming removed 0 bases from V and 1 base from J, with 4 bases in between. CDR3 protein: CASSLGFNYGYTF. The CDR3, as DNA: TGCGCCAGCAGCTTGGGGTTTAACTATGGCTACACCTTC.

This clone has a count of ten or more. The rearrangement links TRBV10-2 to TRBJ1-2, with D unresolved. Germline CDR1 reads WSHSY; CDR2 reads SAAADI. The CDR3 is made up of 12 amino acids. With 5 bases removed from V and 5 bases from J, the gap between germline ends came to 9 bases. The CDR3 DNA is TGCGCCAGCAGTTTCGACCGATATGGCTACACCTTC. Its translation is CASSFDRYGYTF.

The chain is built from TRBV5-1 and TRBJ2-1, with 7 bases identical to TRBD1. Losses at the gene ends were 4 bases for V and 6 bases for J; bases not matched to a gene: 10. CDR1 and CDR2 (germline): SGHRS, YFSETQ. The CDR3 extends over 15 amino acids. The CDR3 sequence is CASSPQGVMINEQFF. The CDR3, as DNA: TGCGCCAGCAGCCCCCAGGGGGTGATGATCAATGAGCAGTTCTTC.

A single count supports this clone. The chain couples TRBV15 to TRBJ2-7, with D hard to call. The CDR3 covers 13 residues. V lost 0 bases, J lost 7 bases, and 10 bases lay in between. The germline V gene has CDR1 LNHNV and CDR2 YYDKDF (reference sequence). CDR3 in amino acids: CATSRDIVREQYF. CDR3 bases: TGTGCCACCAGCAGAGATATAGTGAGGGAGCAGTACTTC.

J is TRBJ2-3 and V is TRBV5-6; TRBD2 agrees at 14 bases. CDR3 length: 16 residues. Looked up from germline, CDR1 is SGHDT and CDR2 is YYEEEE. The trim removed 4 bases at V and 2 bases at J, leaving 3 bases unmatched. The CDR3 sequence is CASSPGLAGDTDTQYF. CDR3 in DNA: TGTGCCAGCAGCCCGGGACTAGCGGGAGACACAGATACGCAGTATTTT.

This chain joins TRBV5-4 and TRBJ2-1; 11 bases match TRBD1. V lost 4 bases and J lost 3; bases outside the gene matches: 3. The germline V gene encodes CDR1 SGHNT and CDR2 YYREEE (reference sequence). The CDR3 totals 15 residues. The chain's CDR3 is CASSEGTGGYNEQFF. DNA for the CDR3: TGTGCCAGCAGCGAGGGGACAGGGGGCTACAATGAGCAGTTCTTC.

The V and J genes are TRBV18 and TRBJ2-3; D is possibly TRBD1 (6 bases). There are 14 residues in the CDR3. V lost 2 bases to trimming and J lost 5 bases, with 11 bases between them. CDR1 is KGHSH, CDR2 LQKENI, per germline. The CDR3 is CASSPTSTGDTQYF. CDR3 DNA: TGTGCCAGCTCACCAACGTCGACAGGAGATACGCAGTATTTT.

The chain couples TRBV14 to TRBJ2-1, with 7 bases that match TRBD1. Germline trimming cut 4 bases from V and 3 bases from J; bases unmatched to any gene: 9. Per the germline V gene, CDR1 is SGHDN and CDR2 is FVKESK. CDR3 length: 16 amino acids. CDR3 region: CASSRDIGGLYNEQFF. Written as DNA, the CDR3 is TGTGCCAGCAGCCGAGATATAGGGGGCCTCTACAATGAGCAGTTCTTC.

The rearrangement links TRBV6-6 to TRBJ2-7; D remains ambiguous. This CDR3 spans 14 amino acids. CDR1 and CDR2 from the germline V gene are MNHNY and SVGAGI (reference sequence). Trimming removed 6 bases at V and 3 bases at J, with 15 bases between. The CDR3 nucleotides are TGTGCCAGCAGGGCTTCTCGGGTCTACTACGAGCAGTACTTC. This encodes CASRASRVYYEQYF.

The V and J genes are TRBV6-4 and TRBJ1-4; no firm D call. Germline values: CDR1 MRHNA, CDR2 SNTAGT. The CDR3 contains 15 residues. V was trimmed by 0 bases and J by 3 bases, leaving 8 bases between them. CDR3 DNA: TGTGCCAGCAGTGACTCGAGGGCGCCTAATGAAAAACTGTTTTTT. Protein: CASSDSRAPNEKLFF.

The chain couples TRBV29-1 to TRBJ1-2, with D maybe TRBD1 (5 bases). The germline gives CDR1 SQVTM, CDR2 ANQGSEA. CDR3 length: 15 residues. The V end lost 4 bases, the J end lost 8 bases, and 23 bases lay between the germline ends. CDR3 DNA: TGCAGCGTTGGTTTGCGTTGGGGGGAAGGTCGCGGCTACACCTTC. Protein product: CSVGLRWGEGRGYTF.

The genes are TRBV2 and TRBJ2-7, with TRBD1 matching over 8 bases. The germline V gene encodes CDR1 SNHLY and CDR2 FYNNEI. Germline trimming cut 6 bases from V and 1 base from J; bases unmatched to any gene: 2. The CDR3 has 13 residues. The CDR3 DNA reads as TGTGCCAGCAGGCAGGGGGCATCCTACGAGCAGTACTTC. Protein product: CASRQGASYEQYF.

J is TRBJ2-5 and V is TRBV2; 7 bases match TRBD1. The V gene's germline CDR1 is SNHLY and CDR2 FYNNEI. The CDR3 contains 13 residues. Germline trimming cut 8 bases from V and 1 base from J; bases unmatched to any gene: 4. The CDR3 coding sequence is TGTGCCAGCCGGACAGGAACCCAAGAGACCCAGTACTTC. This sequence encodes CASRTGTQETQYF.

The genes are TRBV9 and TRBJ1-1; no clear D. Per germline, CDR1 SGDLS and CDR2 YYNGEE. This CDR3 comprises 14 residues. V lost 4 bases and J 3 bases, leaving 13 bases between the germline ends. CDR3 DNA sequence: TGTGCCAGCAGCCCCCGTGGCAAGCACACTGAAGCTTTCTTT. Translation gives CASSPRGKHTEAFF.

The chain links TRBV27 to TRBJ2-3; 7 nucleotides line up with TRBD2. This CDR3 has 13 amino acids. CDR1 is MNHEY and CDR2 is SMNVEV in the germline V gene (reference sequence). V trimming: 7 bases; J trimming: 3 bases; junction bases outside the gene matches: 4. This chain's CDR3 is CASTGRGTDTQYF. The CDR3 bases are TGTGCCAGCACGGGGAGGGGAACAGATACGCAGTATTTT.

This clone was detected many times. The chain has TRBV9 and TRBJ1-2, with D possibly being TRBD1 (5 bases). Trimming cost V 0 bases and J 7 bases, with 10 bases left between them. Germline V gene data show CDR1 as SGDLS and CDR2 as YYNGEE. The CDR3 consists of 13 residues. This CDR3 reads CASSVVQGAGYTF. The CDR3, as DNA: TGTGCCAGCAGCGTAGTGCAGGGCGCTGGCTACACCTTC. The full variable domain, rest sourced from reference TRBV9 and TRBJ1-2, is DSGVTQTPKHLITATGQRVTLRCSPRSGDLSVYWYQQSLDQGLQFLIQYYNGEERAKGNILERFSAQQFPDLHSELNLSSLELGDSALYFCASSVVQGAGYTFGSGTRLTVV.

The rearrangement uses TRBV5-1 and TRBJ1-2, with 9 bases identical to TRBD1. Germline CDR1 and CDR2: SGHRS and YFSETQ. This CDR3 region has 15 residues. The junction had 8 bases not matched to a gene; V was cut back by 4 bases and J by 4 bases. The CDR3 DNA reads as TGCGCCAGCAGCCTCCGGACAGGGGTCTCCTATGGCTACACCTTC. Translation gives CASSLRTGVSYGYTF.

The V and J genes are TRBV5-1 and TRBJ2-3; 8 bases are a match to TRBD2. CDR3 size: 17 residues. Germline values: CDR1 SGHRS, CDR2 YFSETQ. V was pared by 1 base and J by 0 bases, with 7 bases of the junction left unmatched. The CDR3 region is CASSLMAGGLSTDTQYF. CDR3 nucleotides: TGCGCCAGCAGCTTGATGGCGGGAGGCCTCAGCACAGATACGCAGTATTTT. The full variable domain, with the rest looked up from reference TRBV5-1 and TRBJ2-3, is KAGVTQTPRYLIKTRGQQVTLSCSPISGHRSVSWYQQTPGQGLQFLFEYFSETQRNKGNFPGRFSGRQFSNSRSEMNVSTLELGDSALYLCASSLMAGGLSTDTQYFGPGTRLTVL.

CDR3 coding DNA: TGCGCCAGCAGCTTGACGGTAGGGGCCTACGAGCAGTACTTC. This sequence encodes CASSLTVGAYEQYF. The chain combines TRBV5-1 with TRBJ2-7; D may be TRBD1 (5 bases). CDR3 size: 14 residues. V was clipped by 1 base and J by 2 bases, with 10 bases between them. CDR1 and CDR2 from the germline V gene are SGHRS and YFSETQ.